This T cell receptor (beta chain) derives from a study of cytomegalovirus exposure and HLA in healthy donors. As for this clone: What it binds is not known.

General study findings and limits: Sequence variants that were highly shared formed a cluster that was likely a sequencing artifact.

Germline values: CDR1 SGHTA, CDR2 FQGNSA. V shed 1 base and J 11 bases; nucleotides not matched to a gene: 5. This CDR3 has 13 residues. The PCR was carried out with 60 Vbeta primers and 13 Jbeta primers. Assay used: immunoSEQ multiplex PCR; TCRdb lists only in-frame clones, some missing. The sample shows around 78,000 clones, approximately 77% of them seen only once. This chain connects TRBV7-2 to TRBJ1-1; TRBD1 aligns across 9 bases. This TCR was recovered from a woman between 40 and 55 years old in good health and CMV-seropositive. Sequencing was done on a sample of PBMCs. CDR3 nucleotides: TGTGCCAGCAGCTTAGTGGGACAGGGTCTGGCTTTCTTT. This translates into CASSLVGQGLAFF.